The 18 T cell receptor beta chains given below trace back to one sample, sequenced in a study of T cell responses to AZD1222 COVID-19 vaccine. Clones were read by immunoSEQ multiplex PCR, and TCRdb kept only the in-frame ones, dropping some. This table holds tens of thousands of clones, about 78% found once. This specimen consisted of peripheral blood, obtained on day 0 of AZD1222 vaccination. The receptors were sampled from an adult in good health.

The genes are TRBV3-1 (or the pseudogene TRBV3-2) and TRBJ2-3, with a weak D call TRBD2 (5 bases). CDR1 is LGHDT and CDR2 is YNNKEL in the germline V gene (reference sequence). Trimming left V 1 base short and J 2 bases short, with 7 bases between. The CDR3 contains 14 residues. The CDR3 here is CASSQGGDTDTQYF. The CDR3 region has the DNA TGTGCCAGCAGCCAAGGGGGAGACACAGATACGCAGTATTTT.

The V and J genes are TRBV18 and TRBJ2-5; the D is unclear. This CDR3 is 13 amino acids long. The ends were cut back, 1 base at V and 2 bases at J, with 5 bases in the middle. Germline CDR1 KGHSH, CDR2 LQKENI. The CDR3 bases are TGTGCCAGCTCACCACTCCAGCAAGAGACCCAGTACTTC. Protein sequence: CASSPLQQETQYF.

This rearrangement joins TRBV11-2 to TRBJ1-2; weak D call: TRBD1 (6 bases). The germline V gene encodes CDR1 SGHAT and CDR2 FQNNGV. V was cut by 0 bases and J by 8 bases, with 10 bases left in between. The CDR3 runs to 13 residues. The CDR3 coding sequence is TGTGCCAGCAGCTTAGATCGGGGACAAGGCTACACCTTC. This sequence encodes CASSLDRGQGYTF.

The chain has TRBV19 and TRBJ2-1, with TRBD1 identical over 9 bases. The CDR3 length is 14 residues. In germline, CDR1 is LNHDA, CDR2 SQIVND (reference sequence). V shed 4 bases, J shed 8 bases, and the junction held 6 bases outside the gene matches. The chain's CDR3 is CASSRDREGDEQFF. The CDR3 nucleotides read TGTGCCAGTAGTAGGGACAGGGAGGGCGATGAGCAGTTCTTC.

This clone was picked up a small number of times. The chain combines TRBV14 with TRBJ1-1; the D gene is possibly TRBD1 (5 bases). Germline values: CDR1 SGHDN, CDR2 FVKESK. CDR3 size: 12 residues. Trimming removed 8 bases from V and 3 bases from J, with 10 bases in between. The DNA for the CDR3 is TGTGCCAGCGCCGGGACTTACACTGAAGCTTTCTTT. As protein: CASAGTYTEAFF.

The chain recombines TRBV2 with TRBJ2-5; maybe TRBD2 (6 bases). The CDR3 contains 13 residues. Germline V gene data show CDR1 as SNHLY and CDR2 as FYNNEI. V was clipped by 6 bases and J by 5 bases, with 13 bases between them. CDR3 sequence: CASRVEGLETQYF. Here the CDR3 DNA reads TGTGCCAGCAGAGTGGAGGGCTTGGAGACCCAGTACTTC.

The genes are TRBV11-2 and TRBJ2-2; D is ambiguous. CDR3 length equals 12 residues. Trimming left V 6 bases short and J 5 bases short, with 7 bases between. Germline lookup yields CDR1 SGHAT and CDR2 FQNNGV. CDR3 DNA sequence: TGTGCCAGCAGACCCGAGACCGGGGAGCTGTTTTTT. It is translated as CASRPETGELFF.

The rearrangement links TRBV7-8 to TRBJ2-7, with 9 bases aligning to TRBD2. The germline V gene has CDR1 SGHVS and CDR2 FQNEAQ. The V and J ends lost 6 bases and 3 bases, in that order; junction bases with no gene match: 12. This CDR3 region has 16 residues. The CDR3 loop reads CASSLSGLAGLYEQYF. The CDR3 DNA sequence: TGTGCCAGCAGTTTAAGTGGGCTAGCGGGACTCTACGAGCAGTACTTC.

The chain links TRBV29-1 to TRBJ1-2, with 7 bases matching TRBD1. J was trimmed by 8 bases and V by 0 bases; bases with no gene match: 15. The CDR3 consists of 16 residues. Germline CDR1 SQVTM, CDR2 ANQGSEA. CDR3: CSVEDLGTAVSGGYTF. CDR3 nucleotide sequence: TGCAGCGTTGAAGATCTTGGGACAGCGGTATCGGGGGGCTACACCTTC.

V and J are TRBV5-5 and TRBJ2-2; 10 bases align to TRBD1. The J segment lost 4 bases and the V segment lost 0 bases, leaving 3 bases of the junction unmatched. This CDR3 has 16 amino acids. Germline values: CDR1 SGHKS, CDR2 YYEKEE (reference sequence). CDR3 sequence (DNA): TGTGCCAGCAGCTTGGGGGGACAGGGGATCACCGGGGAGCTGTTTTTT. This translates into CASSLGGQGITGELFF.

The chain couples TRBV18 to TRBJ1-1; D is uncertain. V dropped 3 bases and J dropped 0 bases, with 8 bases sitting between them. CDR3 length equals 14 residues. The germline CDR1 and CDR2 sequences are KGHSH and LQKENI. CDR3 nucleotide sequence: TGTGCCAGCTCACCTTCATACATGAACACTGAAGCTTTCTTT. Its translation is CASSPSYMNTEAFF.

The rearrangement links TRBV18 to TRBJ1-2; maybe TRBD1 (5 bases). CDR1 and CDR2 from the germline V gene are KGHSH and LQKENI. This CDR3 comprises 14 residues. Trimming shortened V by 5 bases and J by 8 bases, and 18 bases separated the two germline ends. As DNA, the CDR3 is TGTGCCAGCTCATCCTCCGGGACCCTTGCCGGCTACACCTTC. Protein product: CASSSSGTLAGYTF. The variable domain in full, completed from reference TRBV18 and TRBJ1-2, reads NAGVMQNPRHLVRRRGQEARLRCSPMKGHSHVYWYRQLPEEGLKFMVYLQKENIIDESGMPKERFSAEFPKEGPSILRIQQVVRGDSAAYFCASSSSGTLAGYTFGSGTRLTVV.

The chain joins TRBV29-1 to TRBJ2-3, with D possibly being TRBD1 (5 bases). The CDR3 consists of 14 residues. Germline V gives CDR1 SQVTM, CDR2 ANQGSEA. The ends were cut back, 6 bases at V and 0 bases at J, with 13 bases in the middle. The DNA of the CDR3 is TGCAGCGTGAGCCAGGGCACTAGCACAGATACGCAGTATTTT. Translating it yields CSVSQGTSTDTQYF.

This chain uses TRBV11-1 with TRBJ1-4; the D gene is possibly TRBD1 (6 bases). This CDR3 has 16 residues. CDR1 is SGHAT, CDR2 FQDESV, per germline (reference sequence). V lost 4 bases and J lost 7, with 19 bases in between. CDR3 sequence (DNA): TGTGCCAGCAGCTACAGGGAGGGGAGAGCCGGTGAAAAACTGTTTTTT. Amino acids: CASSYREGRAGEKLFF.

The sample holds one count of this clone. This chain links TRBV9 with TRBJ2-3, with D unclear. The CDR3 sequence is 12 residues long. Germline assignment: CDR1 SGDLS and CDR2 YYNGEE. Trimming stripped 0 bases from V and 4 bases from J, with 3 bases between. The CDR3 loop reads CASSVEADTQYF. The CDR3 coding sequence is TGTGCCAGCAGCGTAGAGGCAGATACGCAGTATTTT.

DNA for the CDR3: TGTGCCAGCAGCGGACTAGCGGGAGACGAGCAGTACTTC. This encodes CASSGLAGDEQYF. This chain joins TRBV7-8 and TRBJ2-7; TRBD2 agrees at 13 bases. The CDR3 runs to 13 residues. V gave up 5 bases and J gave up 5 bases; unmatched junction bases: 0. Germline-derived CDR1 and CDR2 are SGHVS and FQNEAQ. The full variable domain, completed using reference TRBV7-8 and TRBJ2-7, is GAGVSQSPRYKVAKRGQDVALRCDPISGHVSLFWYQQALGQGPEFLTYFQNEAQLDKSGLPSDRFFAERPEGSVSTLKIQRTQQEDSAVYLCASSGLAGDEQYFGPGTRLTVT.

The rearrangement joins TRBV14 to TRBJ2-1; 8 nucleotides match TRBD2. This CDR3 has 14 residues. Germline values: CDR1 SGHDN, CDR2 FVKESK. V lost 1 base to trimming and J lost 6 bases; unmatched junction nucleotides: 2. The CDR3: CASSQGLAPNEQFF. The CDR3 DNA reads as TGTGCCAGCAGCCAAGGACTAGCGCCCAATGAGCAGTTCTTC. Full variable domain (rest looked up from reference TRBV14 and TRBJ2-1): EAGVTQFPSHSVIEKGQTVTLRCDPISGHDNLYWYRRVMGKEIKFLLHFVKESKQDESGMPNNRFLAERTGGTYSTLKVQPAELEDSGVYFCASSQGLAPNEQFFGPGTRLTVL.

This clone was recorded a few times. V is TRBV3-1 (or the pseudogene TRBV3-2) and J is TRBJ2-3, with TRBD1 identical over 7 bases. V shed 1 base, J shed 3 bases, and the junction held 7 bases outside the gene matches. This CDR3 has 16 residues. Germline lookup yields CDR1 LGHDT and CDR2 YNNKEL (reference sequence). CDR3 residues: CASSQAPGQMTDTQYF. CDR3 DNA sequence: TGTGCCAGCAGCCAAGCCCCGGGACAGATGACAGATACGCAGTATTTT.